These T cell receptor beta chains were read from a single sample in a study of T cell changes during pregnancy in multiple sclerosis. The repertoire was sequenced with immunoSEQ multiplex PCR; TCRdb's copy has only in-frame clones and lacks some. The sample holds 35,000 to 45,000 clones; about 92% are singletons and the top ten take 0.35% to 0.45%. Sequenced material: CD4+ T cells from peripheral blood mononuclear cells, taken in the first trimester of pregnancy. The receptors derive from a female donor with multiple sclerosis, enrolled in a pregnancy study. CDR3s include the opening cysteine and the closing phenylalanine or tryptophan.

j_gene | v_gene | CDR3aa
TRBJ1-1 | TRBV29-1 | CSVGAGGATEAFF
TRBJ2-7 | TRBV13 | CASSQAGAVSYEQYF
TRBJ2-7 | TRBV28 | CASMTASYGAAHEQYF
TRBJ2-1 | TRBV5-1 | CASSFEGGGIRFYNEQFF
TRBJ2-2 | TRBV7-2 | CASSLRTGGTGELFF
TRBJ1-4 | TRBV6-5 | CASRQGVGKLFF
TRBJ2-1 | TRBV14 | CASSLPEGARFF
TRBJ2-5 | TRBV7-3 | CASSFGVGQQETQYF
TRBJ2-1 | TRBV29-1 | CSVGVRARERYNEQFF
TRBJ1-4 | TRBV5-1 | CASSFRTGEKLFF
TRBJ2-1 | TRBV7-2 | CASSSYWGDNEQFF
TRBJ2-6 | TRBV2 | CASSVPGVANVLTF
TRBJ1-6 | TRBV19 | CASRDRGYNSPLHF
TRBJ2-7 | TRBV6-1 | CASSARGPADEQYF
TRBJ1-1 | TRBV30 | CAWQGGTEAFF
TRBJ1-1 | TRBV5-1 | CASSSSYPNTEAFF
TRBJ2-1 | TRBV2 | CATSSLAGGYNEQFF
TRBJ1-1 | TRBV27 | CAIWDIWGTEAFF
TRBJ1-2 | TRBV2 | CASSESFATVYGYTF
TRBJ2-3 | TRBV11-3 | CASSLTSGSPPSTDTQYF
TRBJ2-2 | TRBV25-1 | CASSEYADLTGELFF
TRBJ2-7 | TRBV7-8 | CASSLAGGGSPYEQYF
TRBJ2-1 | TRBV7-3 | CASSPAGTGVYNEQFF
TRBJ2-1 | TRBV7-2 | CASSLSGGGYNEQFF
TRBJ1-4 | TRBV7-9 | CASSLALREKLFF
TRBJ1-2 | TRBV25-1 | CASSEYGSGGGGYTF
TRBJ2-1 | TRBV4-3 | CASSIRTGDEQFF
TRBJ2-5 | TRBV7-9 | CASSFRLAGGGETQYF
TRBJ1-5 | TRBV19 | CASSPLRTGGYSNQPQHF
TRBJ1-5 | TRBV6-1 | CASKQGNQPQHF
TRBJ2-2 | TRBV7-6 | CASSLAGGTGVSGELFF
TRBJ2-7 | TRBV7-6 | CASSFRTSLSYEQYF
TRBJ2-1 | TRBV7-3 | CASSPSGGGVNEQFF
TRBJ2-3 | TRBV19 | CASGTFTDTQYF
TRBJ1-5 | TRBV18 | CASSPGFGTGVNQPQHF
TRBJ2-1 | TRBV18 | CASSPLQGYNEQFF
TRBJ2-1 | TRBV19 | CASSTTEFYNEQFF
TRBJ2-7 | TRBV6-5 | CASSRTTLSYEQYF
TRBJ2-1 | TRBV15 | CATSTIRDRAHNEQFF
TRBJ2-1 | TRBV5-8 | CASSFTLVDEQFF
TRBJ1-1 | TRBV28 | CASSVGGSIGAFF
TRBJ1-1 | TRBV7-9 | CASSYAGEQQRSEAFF
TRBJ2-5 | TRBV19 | CATSLRPGQGLETQYF
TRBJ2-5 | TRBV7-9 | CASSPPSRTQYF
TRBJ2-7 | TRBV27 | CASSRQGGAYEQYF
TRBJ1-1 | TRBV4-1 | CASSQEGRGAEAFF
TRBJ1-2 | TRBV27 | CASSTRQGRNPNYGYTF
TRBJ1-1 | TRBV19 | CASSPGPGETNTEAFF
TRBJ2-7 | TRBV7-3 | CASSPTGFEREQYF
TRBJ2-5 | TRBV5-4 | CASSLVAREGRETQYF